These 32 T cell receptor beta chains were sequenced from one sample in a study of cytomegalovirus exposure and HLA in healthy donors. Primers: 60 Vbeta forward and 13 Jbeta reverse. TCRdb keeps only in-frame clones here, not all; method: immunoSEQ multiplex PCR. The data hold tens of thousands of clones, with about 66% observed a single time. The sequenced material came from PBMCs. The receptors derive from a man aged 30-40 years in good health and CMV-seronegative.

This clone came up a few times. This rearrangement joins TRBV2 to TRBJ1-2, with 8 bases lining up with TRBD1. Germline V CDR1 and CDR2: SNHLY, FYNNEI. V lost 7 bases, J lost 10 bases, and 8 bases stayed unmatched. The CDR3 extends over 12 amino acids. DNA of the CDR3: TGTGCCAGCATTGACAGGGGAAACGACTACACCTTC. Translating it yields CASIDRGNDYTF. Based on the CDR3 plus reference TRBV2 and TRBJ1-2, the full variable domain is EPEVTQTPSHQVTQMGQEVILRCVPISNHLYFYWYRQILGQKVEFLVSFYNNEISEKSEIFDDQFSVERPDGSNFTLKIRSTKLEDSAMYFCASIDRGNDYTFGSGTRLTVV.

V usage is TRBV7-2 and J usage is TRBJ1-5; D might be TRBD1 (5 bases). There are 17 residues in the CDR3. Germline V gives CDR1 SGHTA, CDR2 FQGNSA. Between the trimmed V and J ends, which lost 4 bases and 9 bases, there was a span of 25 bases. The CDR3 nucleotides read TGTGCCAGCAGCTCGAGCCGGGACTCCCCTTTAGGACCGCCCCAGCATTTT. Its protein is CASSSSRDSPLGPPQHF.

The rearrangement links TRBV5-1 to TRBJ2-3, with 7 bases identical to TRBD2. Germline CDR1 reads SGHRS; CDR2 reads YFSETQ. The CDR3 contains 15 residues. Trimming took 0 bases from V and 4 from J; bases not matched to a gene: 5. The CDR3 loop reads CASSLDGRIPDTQYF. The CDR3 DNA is TGCGCCAGCAGCTTGGACGGGAGGATCCCAGATACGCAGTATTTT.

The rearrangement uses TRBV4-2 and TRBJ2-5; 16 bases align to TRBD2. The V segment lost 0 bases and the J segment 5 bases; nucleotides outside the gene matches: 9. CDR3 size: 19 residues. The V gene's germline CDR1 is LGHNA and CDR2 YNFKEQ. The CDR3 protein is CASSQDPGLAGGKGETQYF. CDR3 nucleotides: TGTGCCAGCAGCCAAGACCCGGGACTAGCGGGAGGGAAGGGGGAGACCCAGTACTTC.

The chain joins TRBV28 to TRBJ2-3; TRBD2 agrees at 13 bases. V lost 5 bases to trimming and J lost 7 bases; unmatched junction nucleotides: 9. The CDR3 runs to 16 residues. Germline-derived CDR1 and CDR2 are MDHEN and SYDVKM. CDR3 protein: CASSGGLAGMGNTQYF. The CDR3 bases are TGTGCCAGCAGTGGGGGACTAGCGGGAATGGGGAATACGCAGTATTTT.

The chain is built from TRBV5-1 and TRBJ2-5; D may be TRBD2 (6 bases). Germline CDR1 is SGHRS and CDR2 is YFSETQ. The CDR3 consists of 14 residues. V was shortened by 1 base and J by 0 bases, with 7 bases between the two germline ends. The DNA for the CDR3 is TGCGCCAGCAGCTTGTCGGGGGACCAAGAGACCCAGTACTTC. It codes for CASSLSGDQETQYF.

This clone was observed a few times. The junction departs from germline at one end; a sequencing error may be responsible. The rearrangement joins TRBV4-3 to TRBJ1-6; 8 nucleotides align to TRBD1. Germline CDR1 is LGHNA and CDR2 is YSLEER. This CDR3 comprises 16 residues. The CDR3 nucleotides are TGCGCCCGCAGCCAACAAACCGGGACAGGAACTTCACCCCTCCACTTT. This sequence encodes CARSQQTGTGTSPLHF.

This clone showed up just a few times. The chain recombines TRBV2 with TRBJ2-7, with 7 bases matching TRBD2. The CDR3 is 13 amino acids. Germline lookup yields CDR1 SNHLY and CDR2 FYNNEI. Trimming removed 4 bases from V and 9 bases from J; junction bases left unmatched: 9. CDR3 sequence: CASSGGGSVGQYF. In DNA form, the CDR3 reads TGTGCCAGCAGTGGGGGAGGGTCCGTGGGGCAGTACTTC.

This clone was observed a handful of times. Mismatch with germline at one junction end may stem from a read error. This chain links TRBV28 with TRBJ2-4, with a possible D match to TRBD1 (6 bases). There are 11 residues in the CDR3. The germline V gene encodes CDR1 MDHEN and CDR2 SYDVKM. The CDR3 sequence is CGTTARNIQYF. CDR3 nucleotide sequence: TGCGGGACAACTGCGAGAAACATTCAGTACTTC.

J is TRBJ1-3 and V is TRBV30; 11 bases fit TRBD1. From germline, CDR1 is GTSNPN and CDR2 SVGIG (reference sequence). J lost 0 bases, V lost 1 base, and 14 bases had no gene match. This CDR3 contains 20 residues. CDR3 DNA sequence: TGTGCCTGGAGTGCCCAGAGGACAGGGGGCCTTGCCTACTCTGGAAACACCATATATTTT. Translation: CAWSAQRTGGLAYSGNTIYF.

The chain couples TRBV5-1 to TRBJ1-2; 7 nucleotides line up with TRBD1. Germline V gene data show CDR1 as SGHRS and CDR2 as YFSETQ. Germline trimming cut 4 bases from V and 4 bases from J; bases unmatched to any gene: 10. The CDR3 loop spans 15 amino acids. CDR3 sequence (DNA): TGCGCCAGCAGCGCCGGGGACAGACCTCTCTATGGCTACACCTTC. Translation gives CASSAGDRPLYGYTF. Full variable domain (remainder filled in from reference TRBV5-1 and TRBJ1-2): KAGVTQTPRYLIKTRGQQVTLSCSPISGHRSVSWYQQTPGQGLQFLFEYFSETQRNKGNFPGRFSGRQFSNSRSEMNVSTLELGDSALYLCASSAGDRPLYGYTFGSGTRLTVV.

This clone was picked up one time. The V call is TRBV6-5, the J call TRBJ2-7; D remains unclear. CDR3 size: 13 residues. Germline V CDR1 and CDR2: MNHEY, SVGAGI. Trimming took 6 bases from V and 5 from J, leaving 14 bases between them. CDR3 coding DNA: TGTGCCAGCAGCTCAAACGAGGTCGACGAGCAGTACTTC. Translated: CASSSNEVDEQYF.

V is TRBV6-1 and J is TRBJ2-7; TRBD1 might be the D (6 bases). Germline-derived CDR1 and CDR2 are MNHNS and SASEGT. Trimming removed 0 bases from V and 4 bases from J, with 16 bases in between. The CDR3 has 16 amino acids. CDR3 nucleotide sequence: TGTGCCAGCAGTGAAGCCTTGGAAGACAGGAGATACGAGCAGTACTTC. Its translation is CASSEALEDRRYEQYF.

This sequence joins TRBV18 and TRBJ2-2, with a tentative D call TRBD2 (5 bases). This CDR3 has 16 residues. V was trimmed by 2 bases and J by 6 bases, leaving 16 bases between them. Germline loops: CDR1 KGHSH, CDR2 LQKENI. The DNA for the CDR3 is TGTGCCAGCTCACCAAGGAGGTTGGGTGATGCCGGGGAGCTGTTTTTT. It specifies CASSPRRLGDAGELFF. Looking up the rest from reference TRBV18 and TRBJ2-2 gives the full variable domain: NAGVMQNPRHLVRRRGQEARLRCSPMKGHSHVYWYRQLPEEGLKFMVYLQKENIIDESGMPKERFSAEFPKEGPSILRIQQVVRGDSAAYFCASSPRRLGDAGELFFGEGSRLTVL.

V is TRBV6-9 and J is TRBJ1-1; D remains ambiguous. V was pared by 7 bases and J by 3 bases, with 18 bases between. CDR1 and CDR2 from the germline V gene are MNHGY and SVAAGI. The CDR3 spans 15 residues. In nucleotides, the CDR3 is TGTGCCAGCACCCCGGGGAAGGGCAGAGACACTGAAGCTTTCTTT. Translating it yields CASTPGKGRDTEAFF.

As DNA, the CDR3 is TGTGCCAGCAGTTCGCGGGACAGGGGGTTTACCCTAGCCAAAAACATTCAGTACTTC. It encodes CASSSRDRGFTLAKNIQYF. This rearrangement joins TRBV28 to TRBJ2-4; TRBD1 aligns across 11 bases. V trimming: 4 bases; J trimming: 0 bases; junction bases outside the gene matches: 11. This CDR3 region has 19 residues. Germline V CDR1 and CDR2: MDHEN, SYDVKM.

The CDR3 nucleotides are TGTGCCAGCAGCCAGGGGCAGGGGACTAATGAAAAACTGTTTTTT. Its translation: CASSQGQGTNEKLFF. The V and J genes are TRBV5-6 and TRBJ1-4; maybe TRBD1 (6 bases). CDR3 size: 15 residues. Germline values: CDR1 SGHDT, CDR2 YYEEEE. Between the trimmed V and J ends, which lost 4 bases and 2 bases, there was a span of 12 bases.

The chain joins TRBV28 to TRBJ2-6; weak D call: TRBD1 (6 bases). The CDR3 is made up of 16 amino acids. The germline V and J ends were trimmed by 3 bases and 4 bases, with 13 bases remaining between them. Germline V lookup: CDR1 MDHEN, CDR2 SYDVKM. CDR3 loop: CASSFLTGPGANVLTF. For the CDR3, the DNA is TGTGCCAGCAGTTTTTTGACAGGCCCAGGGGCCAACGTCCTGACTTTC.

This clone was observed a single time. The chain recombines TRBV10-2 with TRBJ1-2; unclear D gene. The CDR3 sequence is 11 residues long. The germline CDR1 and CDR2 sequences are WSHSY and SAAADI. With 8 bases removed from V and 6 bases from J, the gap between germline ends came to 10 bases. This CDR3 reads CASSGSDGYTF. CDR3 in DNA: TGCGCCAGCTCGGGGTCCGATGGCTACACCTTC.

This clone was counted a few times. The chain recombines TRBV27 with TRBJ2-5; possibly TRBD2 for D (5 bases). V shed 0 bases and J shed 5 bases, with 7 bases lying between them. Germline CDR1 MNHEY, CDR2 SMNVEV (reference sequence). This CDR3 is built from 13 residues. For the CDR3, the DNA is TGTGCCAGCAGTTTATCTAGGGAGGAGACCCAGTACTTC. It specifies CASSLSREETQYF.

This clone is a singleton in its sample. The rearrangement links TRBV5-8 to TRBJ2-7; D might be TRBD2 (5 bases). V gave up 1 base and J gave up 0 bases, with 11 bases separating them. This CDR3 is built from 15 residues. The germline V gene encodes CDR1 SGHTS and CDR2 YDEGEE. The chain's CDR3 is CASSLTSAGSYEQYF. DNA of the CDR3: TGTGCCAGCAGCTTGACTTCGGCGGGCTCCTACGAGCAGTACTTC.

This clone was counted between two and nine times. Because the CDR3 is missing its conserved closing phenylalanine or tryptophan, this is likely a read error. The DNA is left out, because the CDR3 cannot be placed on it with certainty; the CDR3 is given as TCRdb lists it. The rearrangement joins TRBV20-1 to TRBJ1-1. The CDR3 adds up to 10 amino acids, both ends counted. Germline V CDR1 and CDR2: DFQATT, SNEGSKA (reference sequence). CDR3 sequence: CSAYGAGSVL.

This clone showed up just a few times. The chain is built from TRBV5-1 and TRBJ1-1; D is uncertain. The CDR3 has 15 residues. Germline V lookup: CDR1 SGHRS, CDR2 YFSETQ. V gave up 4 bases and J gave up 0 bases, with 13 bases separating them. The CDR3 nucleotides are TGCGCCAGCAGCCCTGAAACAGTGTTGAACACTGAAGCTTTCTTT. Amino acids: CASSPETVLNTEAFF.

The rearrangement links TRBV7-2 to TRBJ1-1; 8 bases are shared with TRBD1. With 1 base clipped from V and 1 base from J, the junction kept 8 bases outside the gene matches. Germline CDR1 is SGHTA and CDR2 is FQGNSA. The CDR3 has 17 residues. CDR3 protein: CASSLGTGSGWNTEAFF. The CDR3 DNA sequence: TGTGCCAGCAGCTTAGGGACAGGGTCAGGTTGGAACACTGAAGCTTTCTTT.

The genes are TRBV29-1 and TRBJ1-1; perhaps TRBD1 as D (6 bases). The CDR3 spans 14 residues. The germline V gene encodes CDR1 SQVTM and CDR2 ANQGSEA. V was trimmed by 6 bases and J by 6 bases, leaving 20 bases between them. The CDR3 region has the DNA TGCAGCGTACATAGAACTACAGGGTTACCTGAAGCTTTCTTT. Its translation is CSVHRTTGLPEAFF. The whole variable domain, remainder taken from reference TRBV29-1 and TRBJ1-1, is SAVISQKPSRDICQRGTSLTIQCQVDSQVTMMFWYRQQPGQSLTLIATANQGSEATYESGFVIDKFPISRPNLTFSTLTVSNMSPEDSSIYLCSVHRTTGLPEAFFGQGTRLTVV.

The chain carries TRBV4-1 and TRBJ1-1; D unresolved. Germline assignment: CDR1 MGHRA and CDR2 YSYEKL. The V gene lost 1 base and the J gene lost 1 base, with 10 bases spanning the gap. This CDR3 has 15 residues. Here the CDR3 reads CASSQGKGGNTEAFF. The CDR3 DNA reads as TGCGCCAGCAGCCAAGGGAAGGGAGGGAACACTGAAGCTTTCTTT.

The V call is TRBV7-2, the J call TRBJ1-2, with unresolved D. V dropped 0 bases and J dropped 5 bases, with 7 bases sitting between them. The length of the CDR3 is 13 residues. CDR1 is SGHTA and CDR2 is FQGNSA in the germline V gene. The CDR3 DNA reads TGTGCCAGCAGCTTAGCGAGGGAGTATGGCTACACCTTC. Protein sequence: CASSLAREYGYTF. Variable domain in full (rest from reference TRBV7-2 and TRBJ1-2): GAGVSQSPSNKVTEKGKDVELRCDPISGHTALYWYRQSLGQGLEFLIYFQGNSAPDKSGLPSDRFSAERTGGSVSTLTIQRTQQEDSAVYLCASSLAREYGYTFGSGTRLTVV.

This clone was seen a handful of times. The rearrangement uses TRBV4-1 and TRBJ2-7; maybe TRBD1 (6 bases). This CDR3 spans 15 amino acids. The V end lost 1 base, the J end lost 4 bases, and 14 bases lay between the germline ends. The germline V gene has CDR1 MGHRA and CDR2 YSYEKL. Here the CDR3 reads CASSQGQGYQYEQYF. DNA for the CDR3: TGCGCCAGCAGCCAAGGGCAGGGGTATCAATACGAGCAGTACTTC.

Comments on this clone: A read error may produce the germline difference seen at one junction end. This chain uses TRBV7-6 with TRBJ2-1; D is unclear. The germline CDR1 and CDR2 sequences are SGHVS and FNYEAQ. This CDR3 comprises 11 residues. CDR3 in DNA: TGTGCCAGCAACTCCAACAATGAGCAGTTCTTC. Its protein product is CASNSNNEQFF. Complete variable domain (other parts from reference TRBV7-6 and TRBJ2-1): GAGVSQSPRYKVTKRGQDVALRCDPISGHVSLYWYRQALGQGPEFLTYFNYEAQQDKSGLPNDRFSAERPEGSISTLTIQRTEQRDSAMYRCASNSNNEQFFGPGTRLTVL.

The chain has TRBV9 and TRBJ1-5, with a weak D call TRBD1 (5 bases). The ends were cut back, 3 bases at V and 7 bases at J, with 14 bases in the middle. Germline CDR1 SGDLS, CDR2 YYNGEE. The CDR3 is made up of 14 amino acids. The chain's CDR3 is CASSAYQGGQPQHF. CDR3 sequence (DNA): TGTGCCAGCAGCGCCTATCAGGGAGGCCAGCCCCAGCATTTT.

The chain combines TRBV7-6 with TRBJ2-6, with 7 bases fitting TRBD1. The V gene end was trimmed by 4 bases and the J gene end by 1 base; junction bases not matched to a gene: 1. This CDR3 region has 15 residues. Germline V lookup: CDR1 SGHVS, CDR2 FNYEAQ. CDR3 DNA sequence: TGTGCCAGCAGCTCGACAGGGTCTGGGGCCAACGTCCTGACTTTC. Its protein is CASSSTGSGANVLTF.

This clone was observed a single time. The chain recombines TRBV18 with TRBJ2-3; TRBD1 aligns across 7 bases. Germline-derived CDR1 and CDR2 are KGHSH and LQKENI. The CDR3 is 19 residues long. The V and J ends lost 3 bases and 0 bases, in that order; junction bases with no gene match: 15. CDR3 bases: TGTGCCAGCTCACCCTTTACAGGGGCTTTCAGTTCTAGCACAGATACGCAGTATTTT. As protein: CASSPFTGAFSSSTDTQYF.